A few counts support the clone carrying this T cell receptor (beta chain). Its antigen is still unknown. The data originate from a study of blood T cells in healthy people across ages. Study-level points and caveats: Nothing was known about donor CMV status, and this possibly confounded expanded clonotype changes. Significant beta diversity loss was already apparent by age roughly 43, declining roughly linearly.

Trimming pared 5 bases from V and 8 bases from J, leaving 12 bases between. This CDR3 comprises 13 residues. Per the germline V gene, CDR1 is MNHNY and CDR2 is SVGAGI (reference sequence). For the second PCR, which ran for about 6 to 11 cycles, a sample-barcoded 5' primer and a J-beta primer mix were used. Paired-end reads containing CDR3 totaled no fewer than 2.5 million for each sample. TCRdb fed the 5' RACE reads into MiXCR, producing one record per CDR3 protein. In the table there are about 1.8 million distinct CDR3 sequences, about 49% of which are singletons. The V call is TRBV6-6, the J call TRBJ2-2; possibly TRBD1 for D (6 bases). The clonotype was recovered from a middle-aged woman in good health. The sequenced sample was blood. CDR3 DNA: TGTGCCAGCAGTCGTACAGGGTCGGGGGAGCTGTTTTTT. It codes for CASSRTGSGELFF.